One T cell receptor (beta chain) is described in this entry. The data stem from a study of tumor T cells in aggressive B-cell lymphoma. V was clipped by 4 bases and J by 6 bases; unmatched bases: 9. Germline lookup yields CDR1 LNHDA and CDR2 SQIVND (reference sequence). CDR3 size: 16 residues. Measured with immunoSEQ multiplex PCR; TCRdb has only the in-frame clones, and not every one. The sample contains 2,100 or so clones, approximately 86% of which appear only once. The chain links TRBV19 to TRBJ2-1; 10 nucleotides match TRBD2. The receptor was isolated from an adult with diffuse large B cell lymphoma. Sample: tumor tissue. Here the CDR3 reads CASSTPTSGYFNEQFF. CDR3 in DNA: TGTGCCAGTAGTACCCCGACTAGCGGGTATTTCAATGAGCAGTTCTTC.